Sequencing of this TCR beta chain was carried out in a study of regulatory T cells in long-lasting Graves disease. At least ten counts were recorded for this clonotype. Germline values: CDR1 SGHNT, CDR2 YENEEA. The CDR3 is made up of 15 amino acids. V was pared by 5 bases and J by 0 bases, with 13 bases between. Time point noted: newly diagnosed GD, antithyroid drugs for less than 3 months. Generation of the TCR library employed RNA extracted from PBMCs. CDR3-region Arm-PCR and iRepertoire HTBI primers produced the TCR beta libraries. Using its own MiXCR run on the multiplex PCR reads, TCRdb lists one record per CDR3 protein. This repertoire shows roughly 440,000 distinct CDR3 sequences, about a sixth found once; its top ten account for around a quarter. The same sample was also used in a study of T cells in Graves' hyperthyroidism and ophthalmopathy. That study reports: Newly diagnosed hyperthyroidism patients aged 18 to 65 years had disease lasting under 2 months.

This clonotype was sampled from a woman between 18 and 29 years old with Graves disease. The specimen comprised peripheral blood mononuclear cells (PBMCs), sampled at new diagnosis, from a patient treated with antithyroid drugs. The chain uses TRBV11-3 and TRBJ1-2; D is perhaps TRBD1 (5 bases). CDR3 protein: CASSTVRGPNYGYTF. DNA for the CDR3: TGTGCCAGCAGCACCGTTCGGGGACCTAACTATGGCTACACCTTC. The full variable domain, with the rest looked up from reference TRBV11-3 and TRBJ1-2, is EAGVVQSPRYKIIEKKQPVAFWCNPISGHNTLYWYLQNLGQGPELLIRYENEEAVDDSQLPKDRFSAERLKGVDSTLKIQPAELGDSAVYLCASSTVRGPNYGYTFGSGTRLTVV.